A selection of T cell receptor beta chains follows, all from one sample in a study of T-cell memory formation after mild COVID-19. TCRdb re-called the 5' RACE reads with MiXCR, one entry per CDR3 protein. The table lists 450,000 to 650,000 distinct CDR3 sequences, roughly 20% of them singletons. The sequenced sample consisted of PBMCs or a T cell subset sorted from them (not recorded which). The receptors come from an adult woman who had mild COVID-19 (a few samples of this study predate the infection). Cell type and time point are not known. Both conserved end residues are part of each CDR3. D genes are given only for firm matches. Part of the rows lack a size; the others show once, few, many or a class for expanded clones.

size	J	D	V	DNA	CDR3
NA	TRBJ2-2	NA	TRBV30	TGTGCCTGGAGCAGGGGGGGAAACACCGGGGAGCTGTTTTTT	CAWSRGGNTGELFF
NA	TRBJ2-5	TRBD2	TRBV12-3/TRBV12-4	TGTGCCAGCAGTTTACGAGCGGGGGGGTCGGAGACCCAGTACTTC	CASSLRAGGSETQYF
few	TRBJ1-1	NA	TRBV11-1	TGTGCCAGCAGCTTACGGTTGGACCGCCCGAACACTGAAGCTTTCTTT	CASSLRLDRPNTEAFF
few	TRBJ2-7	NA	TRBV20-1	TGCAGTGCTAGAGGCAGGACCTACGAGCAGTACTTC	CSARGRTYEQYF
few	TRBJ2-5	TRBD1	TRBV29-1	TGCAGCGTTTCCACGACAGGGGCGCGAGAGACCCAGTACTTC	CSVSTTGARETQYF
few	TRBJ2-3	NA	TRBV11-2	TGTGCCAGCAGCCTGTCAGGGAGAAGCACAGATACGCAGTATTTT	CASSLSGRSTDTQYF
NA	TRBJ2-1	TRBD1	TRBV13	TGTGCCAGCAGCCCCGACAGGGGGGAGCGGGACCGCTACAATGAGCAGTTCTTC	CASSPDRGERDRYNEQFF
NA	TRBJ2-6	NA	TRBV4-3	TGCGCCAGCAGCCAAGATCTCGGGTCGGGGGCCAACGTCCTGACTTTC	CASSQDLGSGANVLTF
NA	TRBJ1-6	NA	TRBV7-2	TGTGCCAGCAGCCTACATCCAAATTCACCCCTCCACTTT	CASSLHPNSPLHF
NA	TRBJ1-6	NA	TRBV5-1	TGCGCCAGCAGCTTGGACGGATCTCCCCCTTCACCCCTCCACTTT	CASSLDGSPPSPLHF
NA	TRBJ1-2	TRBD1	TRBV4-2	TGTGCCAGCAGCCAAGGGGACAGGGGGGCCTCTAACTATGGCTACACCTTC	CASSQGDRGASNYGYTF
NA	TRBJ1-5	NA	TRBV5-5	TGTGCCAGCAGCTTGGTATGGGGAAGCAATCAGCCCCAGCATTTT	CASSLVWGSNQPQHF
NA	TRBJ2-1	TRBD1	TRBV15	TGTGCCACCAGCAGGGGGGTACAGGGGCCGTACAATGAGCAGTTCTTC	CATSRGVQGPYNEQFF
few	TRBJ2-3	TRBD2	TRBV7-8	TGTGCCAGCAGCTTAGCGCCCTTACTAGCGGGAGGTGTAGATACGCAGTATTTT	CASSLAPLLAGGVDTQYF
few	TRBJ2-5	NA	TRBV4-2	TGTGCCAGCAGCCGCCTTATAGGGGGTTCGGAGACCCAGTACTTC	CASSRLIGGSETQYF
many	TRBJ2-3	NA	TRBV12-3/TRBV12-4	TGTGCCAGCAGTTGGGGGGCGACGGATACGCAGTATTTT	CASSWGATDTQYF
NA	TRBJ2-3	TRBD2	TRBV12-3/TRBV12-4	TGTGCCAGCAGTCCCCGGTTAGGCGGGGGAAGCACAGATACGCAGTATTTT	CASSPRLGGGSTDTQYF
few	TRBJ1-1	TRBD1	TRBV3-1	TGTGCCAGCAGCCCGGGGACAGAGGGGCCCACTGAAGCTTTCTTT	CASSPGTEGPTEAFF
NA	TRBJ2-1	NA	TRBV2	TGTGCCAGCAGTGAGCAGGGTGAGAATGAGCAGTTCTTC	CASSEQGENEQFF
NA	TRBJ1-6	NA	TRBV5-4	TGTGCCAGCAGCTTGCAGGGAACTAATTCACCCCTCCACTTT	CASSLQGTNSPLHF
few	TRBJ1-5	NA	TRBV7-6	TGTGCCAGCAGCTTTCCCCGAGCGGAGGGGCGGCGGAGCAATCAGCCCCAGCATTTT	CASSFPRAEGRRSNQPQHF
few	TRBJ2-2	NA	TRBV6-1	TGTGCCAGCAGTGGCCGGGGGGCGTACACCGGGGAGCTGTTTTTT	CASSGRGAYTGELFF
few	TRBJ1-1	NA	TRBV6-2/TRBV6-3	TGTGCCAGCAGGCTTACAACCCTCAGGAACACTGAAGCTTTCTTT	CASRLTTLRNTEAFF